Shown below are 9 T cell receptor beta chains from a single sample sequenced in a study of CD4+ T cells in melanoma. The assay was immunoSEQ multiplex PCR, and TCRdb's table has in-frame clones only and misses some. The sample lists 9,500 to 13,000 clones, 50% to 70% occurring once. Sequenced: cells from a culture (not recorded whether cultured in vitro). Receptors were obtained from a human donor with melanoma.

The V gene is TRBV18, the J gene TRBJ1-5; D may be TRBD1 (5 bases). V was clipped by 4 bases and J by 2 bases, with 9 bases between them. CDR3 length equals 14 residues. From germline, CDR1 is KGHSH and CDR2 LQKENI. CDR3 nucleotide sequence: TGTGCCAGCTCACAAGGGGTTGGCAATCAGCCCCAGCATTTT. Its protein is CASSQGVGNQPQHF.

The chain is built from TRBV5-1 and TRBJ2-7; weak D call: TRBD2 (6 bases). CDR3 length equals 15 residues. Germline lookup yields CDR1 SGHRS and CDR2 YFSETQ. V lost 0 bases and J 6 bases, leaving 16 bases between the germline ends. Here the CDR3 reads CASSLGRDGLIEQYF. Written as DNA, the CDR3 is TGCGCCAGCAGCTTGGGGAGGGACGGTCTTATCGAGCAGTACTTC.

This chain uses TRBV19 with TRBJ2-3; 12 bases align to TRBD2. CDR1 and CDR2 from the germline V gene are LNHDA and SQIVND (reference sequence). With V trimmed by 4 bases and J by 2 bases, 10 bases remained unmatched. This CDR3 has 18 residues. CDR3 region: CASSKKAGLAGLTDTQYF. The CDR3 region has the DNA TGTGCCAGTAGTAAAAAGGCGGGACTAGCGGGCCTCACAGATACGCAGTATTTT.

This clone has more than one count but fewer than ten. This specimen includes other DNA sequences encoding the same CDR3. This rearrangement joins TRBV11-2 to TRBJ2-7; D gene ambiguous. Germline lookup yields CDR1 SGHAT and CDR2 FQNNGV. Trimming removed 1 base at V and 6 bases at J, with 13 bases between. The CDR3 has 14 amino acids. This chain's CDR3 is CASSLASNLGEQYF. Here the CDR3 DNA reads TGTGCCAGCAGCTTAGCGAGCAACCTTGGCGAGCAGTACTTC.

CDR3 DNA: TGTGCCAGCAGCTTAGGTGGGCCACTCTCGACTAATGAAAAACTGTTTTTT. Translated, it gives CASSLGGPLSTNEKLFF. The rearrangement joins TRBV7-9 to TRBJ1-4, with D uncertain. CDR1 is SEHNR, CDR2 FQNEAQ, per germline (reference sequence). This CDR3 contains 17 residues. The V gene lost 1 base and the J gene lost 2 bases, with 14 bases spanning the gap. The entire variable domain, with the rest obtained from reference TRBV7-9 and TRBJ1-4, is as follows: DTGVSQNPRHKITKRGQNVTFRCDPISEHNRLYWYRQTLGQGPEFLTYFQNEAQLEKSRLLSDRFSAERPKGSFSTLEIQRTEQGDSAMYLCASSLGGPLSTNEKLFFGSGTQLSVL.

The chain combines TRBV29-1 with TRBJ2-1, with a weak D call TRBD1 (6 bases). Germline lookup yields CDR1 SQVTM and CDR2 ANQGSEA. The V end was cut by 7 bases, the J end by 2 bases, with 15 bases between. This CDR3 comprises 14 residues. The CDR3 bases are TGCAGCGCCGAAACAGGGATTACCTACAATGAGCAGTTCTTC. Translation gives CSAETGITYNEQFF.

The chain links TRBV7-2 to TRBJ1-5; 8 bases map to TRBD1. V trimming: 2 bases; J trimming: 2 bases; junction bases outside the gene matches: 5. This CDR3 has 16 residues. The germline CDR1 and CDR2 sequences are SGHTA and FQGNSA. The CDR3 sequence is CASSLITGGGNQPQHF. The CDR3 DNA follows: TGTGCCAGCAGCTTAATCACAGGGGGAGGCAATCAGCCCCAGCATTTT. The entire variable domain, with the rest obtained from reference TRBV7-2 and TRBJ1-5, is as follows: GAGVSQSPSNKVTEKGKDVELRCDPISGHTALYWYRQSLGQGLEFLIYFQGNSAPDKSGLPSDRFSAERTGGSVSTLTIQRTQQEDSAVYLCASSLITGGGNQPQHFGDGTRLSIL.

This clone has just a few counts. This chain links TRBV6-5 with TRBJ1-2, with 9 bases matching TRBD1. The CDR3 is 15 amino acids. Per germline, CDR1 MNHEY and CDR2 SVGAGI. The trim removed 7 bases at V and 2 bases at J, leaving 8 bases unmatched. The DNA for the CDR3 is TGTGCCAGCACCCCTGGACAGGGGTGGAACTATGGCTACACCTTC. Translated, it gives CASTPGQGWNYGYTF.

The chain combines TRBV4-1 with TRBJ1-5; D is uncertain. Trimming left V 1 base short and J 11 bases short, with 15 bases between. The CDR3 has 14 residues. Germline V gene data show CDR1 as MGHRA and CDR2 as YSYEKL. The CDR3 here is CASSQAVVGWSQHF. The CDR3, as DNA: TGCGCCAGCAGCCAAGCCGTGGTAGGGTGGTCCCAGCATTTT.